Listed below are T cell receptor beta chains from one sample, sequenced in a study of blood T cells in healthy people across ages. One entry per CDR3 protein, called by TCRdb with MiXCR from the 5' RACE reads. The data contain 450,000 to 700,000 distinct CDR3 sequences, 25% to 30% of them singletons. The material sequenced was blood. The receptors shown here come from a woman aged 70-85 years in good health. CDR3s include the opening cysteine and the closing phenylalanine or tryptophan. A D gene is named only where the DNA matches it firmly. Clone size, where shown, is once, few, many, or a class for clones that have expanded.

size: few
V: TRBV7-9
J: TRBJ1-6
D: -
DNA: TGTGCCAGCAGCACCGACAGTACCTATTCACCCCTCCACTTT
CDR3: CASSTDSTYSPLHF

size: few
V: TRBV6-1
J: TRBJ1-4
D: -
DNA: TGTGCCAGCAGACTCAGCATTAATGAAAAACTGTTTTTT
CDR3: CASRLSINEKLFF

size: -
V: TRBV27
J: TRBJ2-3
D: -
DNA: TGTGCCAGCAGTTTATTCATAGGCGGAAATACGCAGTATTTT
CDR3: CASSLFIGGNTQYF

size: -
V: TRBV4-1
J: TRBJ2-3
D: TRBD2
DNA: TGCGCCAGCAGCCCCACAAACAGGGCTAGCGGGGGGTTGAGCACAGATACGCAGTATTTT
CDR3: CASSPTNRASGGLSTDTQYF

size: -
V: TRBV5-6
J: TRBJ2-1
D: -
DNA: TGTGCCAGCAGCCTGTTAAACCGTGAGCAGTTCTTC
CDR3: CASSLLNREQFF

size: -
V: TRBV5-1
J: TRBJ2-5
D: -
DNA: TGCGCCAGCAGCTTGGGCGGGAAGGGAGAGACCCAGTACTTC
CDR3: CASSLGGKGETQYF

size: -
V: TRBV5-1
J: TRBJ2-5
D: TRBD1
DNA: TGCGCCAGCAGCTCCCAGGGGGCCGATCAAGAGACCCAGTACTTC
CDR3: CASSSQGADQETQYF

size: -
V: TRBV6-6
J: TRBJ1-4
D: -
DNA: TGTGCCAGCAGCGACATCAGGGACAAACTGTTTTTT
CDR3: CASSDIRDKLFF

size: -
V: TRBV7-3
J: TRBJ2-2
D: -
DNA: TGTGCCAGCAGCTTCGGGGCCGGTTTAAACACCGGGGAGCTGTTTTTT
CDR3: CASSFGAGLNTGELFF

size: -
V: TRBV5-1
J: TRBJ1-6
D: -
DNA: TGCGCCAGCAGCTTGGGAATCACAGCTTCTGGAAATTCACCCCTCCACTTT
CDR3: CASSLGITASGNSPLHF

size: -
V: TRBV6-2/TRBV6-3
J: TRBJ2-5
D: TRBD2
DNA: TGTGCCAGCAGTTACTCGACTAGCGGGGGAGAGACCCAGTACTTC
CDR3: CASSYSTSGGETQYF

size: many
V: TRBV2
J: TRBJ2-5
D: -
DNA: TGTGCCAGCAGAGAAAAGACCCAGTACTTC
CDR3: CASREKTQYF

size: once
V: TRBV19
J: TRBJ2-7
D: TRBD2
DNA: TGTGCCAGTAGTCCCCAGGCCAGACTAGCGGGCGAATCCTACGAGCAGTACTTC
CDR3: CASSPQARLAGESYEQYF

size: once
V: TRBV20-1
J: TRBJ2-7
D: -
DNA: TGCAGTGCCGACGCGGACAGCTATCTCGAGCAGTACTTC
CDR3: CSADADSYLEQYF

size: -
V: TRBV29-1
J: TRBJ2-7
D: -
DNA: TGCAGCGTGTGTATCTTGGCAGGGAATACCTACGAGCAGTACTTC
CDR3: CSVCILAGNTYEQYF

size: few
V: TRBV9
J: TRBJ1-2
D: TRBD1
DNA: TGTGCCAGCAGAGTGACAGGGGGTTATGGCTACACCTTC
CDR3: CASRVTGGYGYTF

size: -
V: TRBV6-1
J: TRBJ1-2
D: -
DNA: TGTGCCAGCAGTGAATTGGGTACCGGCCAGGCTGATGGCTACACCTTC
CDR3: CASSELGTGQADGYTF

size: few
V: TRBV11-2
J: TRBJ2-1
D: -
DNA: TGTGCCAGCAGCTTAGATTCAGCAAATGAGCAGTTCTTC
CDR3: CASSLDSANEQFF

size: -
V: TRBV20-1
J: TRBJ1-1
D: -
DNA: TGCAGTGCTGAAGTAGACCCCGCCCGAGCTTTCTTT
CDR3: CSAEVDPARAFF

size: -
V: TRBV20-1
J: TRBJ2-3
D: TRBD2
DNA: TGCAGTGCTGTCCAATGGGGGGGACTAGCGGGCACAGATACGCAGTATTTT
CDR3: CSAVQWGGLAGTDTQYF

size: -
V: TRBV4-3
J: TRBJ2-7
D: TRBD1
DNA: TGCGCCAGCAGCCAAGGAGGGGGCGCTGACTACGAGCAGTACTTC
CDR3: CASSQGGGADYEQYF

size: -
V: TRBV6-6
J: TRBJ2-7
D: -
DNA: TGTGCCAGCACGTGGACAGAGTCCTACGAGCAGTACTTC
CDR3: CASTWTESYEQYF

size: -
V: TRBV12-3/TRBV12-4
J: TRBJ2-1
D: TRBD2
DNA: TGTGCCAGCAGTTTAAGTAGCGGGGACTACAATGAGCAGTTCTTC
CDR3: CASSLSSGDYNEQFF

size: -
V: TRBV7-2
J: TRBJ2-2
D: TRBD1
DNA: TGTGCCAGCAGCGTACAGGGGGCCGGGGAGCTGTTTTTT
CDR3: CASSVQGAGELFF

size: few
V: TRBV4-1
J: TRBJ2-7
D: TRBD1
DNA: TGCGCCAGCAGCCAAGAAGGTCTTGACAGGGGCTACGAGCAGTACTTC
CDR3: CASSQEGLDRGYEQYF

size: -
V: TRBV7-9
J: TRBJ1-4
D: -
DNA: TGTGCCAGCAGCTCAGGACGGGCAACTAATGAAAAACTGTTTTTT
CDR3: CASSSGRATNEKLFF

size: once
V: TRBV21-1
J: TRBJ1-1
D: -
DNA: TGTGCCAGCAGCGCCCAGGGGCCGAACACTGAAGCTTTCTTT
CDR3: CASSAQGPNTEAFF

size: many
V: TRBV7-2
J: TRBJ2-1
D: -
DNA: TGTGCCAGCAGCTTAGGACAGCTATACAATGAGCAGTTCTTC
CDR3: CASSLGQLYNEQFF

size: few
V: TRBV20-1
J: TRBJ1-1
D: -
DNA: TGCAGTGCTAGAAATTTCGGCAGGAACACTGAAGCTTTCTTT
CDR3: CSARNFGRNTEAFF

size: -
V: TRBV29-1
J: TRBJ2-3
D: TRBD2
DNA: TGCAGCGTTGCTCGGGGAGCGGGGACAGATACGCAGTATTTT
CDR3: CSVARGAGTDTQYF

size: -
V: TRBV5-1
J: TRBJ1-2
D: -
DNA: TGCGCCAGCAGCTTGACGATACGAGAGGGCTACACCTTC
CDR3: CASSLTIREGYTF

size: -
V: TRBV20-1
J: TRBJ1-6
D: TRBD1
DNA: TGCAGTGTTTCCGGGACAGGGGGTAATTCACCCCTCCACTTT
CDR3: CSVSGTGGNSPLHF

size: -
V: TRBV20-1
J: TRBJ2-3
D: TRBD2
DNA: TGCAGTGCTTTCCAGGCTAGCGGGGGAACAGATACGCAGTATTTT
CDR3: CSAFQASGGTDTQYF